These 17 T cell receptor beta chains were all obtained from the same sample, sequenced in a study of cytomegalovirus exposure and HLA in healthy donors. In the PCR, 60 Vbeta and 13 Jbeta primers were used. TCRdb's table, derived via immunoSEQ multiplex PCR, lists solely in-frame clones and lacks some. The data hold tens of thousands of clones, with about 84% observed a single time. The sequenced sample consisted of PBMCs. Source of these receptors: a man younger than 30 in good health and CMV-seropositive.

This chain connects TRBV18 to TRBJ2-1; D is possibly TRBD2 (6 bases). Germline CDR1 is KGHSH and CDR2 is LQKENI. Trimming cost V 0 bases and J 7 bases, with 13 bases left between them. This CDR3 spans 15 amino acids. The CDR3 sequence is CASSPPASEGNEQFF. The DNA for the CDR3 is TGTGCCAGCTCACCACCGGCTAGCGAGGGAAATGAGCAGTTCTTC.

This chain connects TRBV6-5 to TRBJ2-5, with TRBD1 as a possible D gene (6 bases). This CDR3 has 13 amino acids. V lost 5 bases, J lost 4 bases, and 11 bases lay in between. Germline V CDR1 and CDR2: MNHEY, SVGAGI. CDR3 protein: CASSQGHGETQYF. Written as DNA, the CDR3 is TGTGCCAGCAGTCAGGGGCATGGAGAGACCCAGTACTTC.

The chain uses TRBV27 and TRBJ2-7, with 7 positions matching TRBD2. The CDR3 loop spans 13 amino acids. The germline V gene has CDR1 MNHEY and CDR2 SMNVEV (reference sequence). Unmatched junction bases numbered 0, after V lost 0 bases and J lost 4 bases. CDR3 region: CASSLSRGYEQYF. CDR3 in DNA: TGTGCCAGCAGTTTATCGCGGGGGTACGAGCAGTACTTC.

The chain is built from TRBV19 and TRBJ1-2; the D is unclear. This CDR3 region has 13 residues. CDR1 and CDR2 (germline): LNHDA, SQIVND (reference sequence). V was cut by 6 bases and J by 3 bases, with 11 bases left in between. For the CDR3, the DNA is TGTGCCAGTAGAAGGCAGGCAGACTATGGCTACACCTTC. It is translated as CASRRQADYGYTF.

CDR3 bases: TGTGCCGACGGTCAGGACACAGATACGCAGTATTTT. Its protein product is CADGQDTDTQYF. The chain links TRBV2 to TRBJ2-3; D is unclear. Germline V CDR1 and CDR2: SNHLY, FYNNEI. CDR3 length: 12 residues. Trimming stripped 11 bases from V and 2 bases from J, with 11 bases between.

The CDR3 here is CAWFSGIDTQYF. CDR3 bases: TGTGCCTGGTTTAGCGGGATCGATACGCAGTATTTT. The chain links TRBV30 to TRBJ2-3; TRBD2 aligns across 8 bases. The germline V gene has CDR1 GTSNPN and CDR2 SVGIG (reference sequence). The CDR3 totals 12 residues. V shed 5 bases, J shed 6 bases, and the junction held 4 bases outside the gene matches.

This rearrangement joins TRBV27 to TRBJ1-4; the D is unclear. The CDR3 totals 12 residues. Trimming removed 3 bases at V and 8 bases at J, with 7 bases between. Germline values: CDR1 MNHEY, CDR2 SMNVEV (reference sequence). This CDR3 reads CASSLEGEKLFF. CDR3 nucleotide sequence: TGTGCCAGCAGTTTGGAGGGAGAAAAACTGTTTTTT.

The rearrangement joins TRBV5-1 to TRBJ2-5; 10 positions agree with TRBD1. This CDR3 comprises 13 residues. With 3 bases clipped from V and 5 bases from J, the junction kept 1 base outside the gene matches. The germline gives CDR1 SGHRS, CDR2 YFSETQ. The CDR3 nucleotides read TGCGCCAGCAGCTGGGGACAGGGGGAGACCCAGTACTTC. Its protein is CASSWGQGETQYF.

The V call is TRBV7-9, the J call TRBJ2-7, with 8 bases fitting TRBD1. Per germline, CDR1 SEHNR and CDR2 FQNEAQ (reference sequence). This CDR3 has 14 residues. Germline trimming cut 5 bases from V and 0 bases from J; bases unmatched to any gene: 3. CDR3 DNA sequence: TGTGCCAGCAGCCGACAGGGGAGCTCCTACGAGCAGTACTTC. It yields the protein CASSRQGSSYEQYF.

V usage is TRBV2 and J usage is TRBJ2-5; 9 nucleotides align to TRBD2. The CDR3 loop spans 18 amino acids. The germline CDR1 and CDR2 sequences are SNHLY and FYNNEI. Unmatched junction bases numbered 12, after V lost 2 bases and J lost 2 bases. The CDR3 loop reads CASSERTSEGPFQETQYF. The DNA of the CDR3 is TGTGCCAGCAGTGAACGGACTAGCGAGGGCCCCTTTCAAGAGACCCAGTACTTC.

This sequence joins TRBV15 and TRBJ2-1; weak D call: TRBD2 (7 bases). The CDR3 is made up of 11 amino acids. Germline V gene lookup returns CDR1 LNHNV and CDR2 YYDKDF (reference sequence). Deletions cut 5 bases from V and 15 bases from J, with 14 bases between. The CDR3 sequence: CATSELGGRFF. DNA for the CDR3: TGTGCCACCAGCGAGTTGGGGGGGCGGTTCTTC.

The rearrangement joins TRBV10-3 to TRBJ2-5; 9 nucleotides align to TRBD1. The trim removed 5 bases at V and 5 bases at J, leaving 9 bases unmatched. CDR1 and CDR2 (germline): ENHRY, SYGVKD. This CDR3 is built from 15 residues. The CDR3: CAISTKTGGEETQYF. Here the CDR3 DNA reads TGTGCCATCAGTACCAAGACAGGGGGGGAGGAGACCCAGTACTTC.

In the case of this clone: The CDR3 end shows no conserved phenylalanine or tryptophan, and so a read error is likely. The rearrangement links TRBV29-1 to TRBJ1-1, with D perhaps TRBD1 (6 bases). The CDR3 contains 13 residues. V was pared by 4 bases and J by 0 bases, with 9 bases between. Germline loops: CDR1 SQVTM, CDR2 ANQGSEA. This chain's CDR3 is CSVVGQLNTEAFV. The CDR3 DNA follows: TGCAGCGTTGTAGGACAGTTGAACACTGAAGCTTTCGTT.

V is TRBV18 and J is TRBJ1-1; maybe TRBD1 (6 bases). With 4 bases removed from V and 4 bases from J, the gap between germline ends came to 13 bases. Germline V lookup: CDR1 KGHSH, CDR2 LQKENI. The CDR3 totals 14 residues. The CDR3 DNA is TGTGCCAGCTCACTGACAGGTTCGCCCACTGAAGCTTTCTTT. Translation: CASSLTGSPTEAFF.

In this sample, this clone turned up once. This rearrangement joins TRBV30 to TRBJ2-7, with TRBD1 as a possible D gene (5 bases). The CDR3 covers 12 residues. V lost 3 bases, J lost 4 bases, and 10 bases lay in between. Looked up from germline, CDR1 is GTSNPN and CDR2 is SVGIG (reference sequence). Here the CDR3 reads CAWRANRYEQYF. The DNA for the CDR3 is TGTGCCTGGAGAGCCAACAGGTACGAGCAGTACTTC.

The chain links TRBV29-1 to TRBJ2-5; D is undetermined. The CDR3 is 16 residues long. The V end was cut by 4 bases, the J end by 3 bases, with 21 bases between. Germline V gene data show CDR1 as SQVTM and CDR2 as ANQGSEA. CDR3 nucleotide sequence: TGCAGCGTTGTGAATTCCCGGTCTTTCCCCAAAGAGACCCAGTACTTC. Its protein product is CSVVNSRSFPKETQYF.

The CDR3 DNA reads as TGTGCCAGTAGTATGATCGGCTATGGCTACACCTTC. Amino acid sequence: CASSMIGYGYTF. The chain has TRBV19 and TRBJ1-2; D not resolved. This CDR3 has 12 amino acids. Germline CDR1 is LNHDA and CDR2 is SQIVND (reference sequence). Trimming shortened V by 3 bases and J by 4 bases, and 6 bases separated the two germline ends.